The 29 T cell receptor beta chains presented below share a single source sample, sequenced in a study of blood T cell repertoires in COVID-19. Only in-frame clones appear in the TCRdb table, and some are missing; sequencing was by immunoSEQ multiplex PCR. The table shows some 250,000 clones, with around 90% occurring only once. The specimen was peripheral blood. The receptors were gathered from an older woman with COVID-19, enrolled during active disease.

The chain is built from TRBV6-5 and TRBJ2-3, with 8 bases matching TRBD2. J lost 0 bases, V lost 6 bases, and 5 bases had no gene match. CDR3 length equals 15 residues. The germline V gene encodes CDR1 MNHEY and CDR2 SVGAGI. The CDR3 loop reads CASSLGGASTDTQYF. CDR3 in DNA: TGTGCCAGCAGCCTCGGGGGGGCAAGCACAGATACGCAGTATTTT.

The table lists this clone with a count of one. CDR3 DNA sequence: TGTGCCGGGAATCACGGGGCGGGACTTTCCTACGAGCAGTACTTC. Protein product: CAGNHGAGLSYEQYF. The chain links TRBV19 to TRBJ2-7; the D gene is possibly TRBD2 (6 bases). Germline V gene lookup returns CDR1 LNHDA and CDR2 SQIVND (reference sequence). The CDR3 is 15 amino acids. Trimming removed 11 bases from V and 1 base from J, with 21 bases in between. Complete variable domain (other parts from reference TRBV19 and TRBJ2-7): DGGITQSPKYLFRKEGQNVTLSCEQNLNHDAMYWYRQDPGQGLRLIYYSQIVNDFQKGDIAEGYSVSREKKESFPLTVTSAQKNPTAFYLCAGNHGAGLSYEQYFGPGTRLTVT.

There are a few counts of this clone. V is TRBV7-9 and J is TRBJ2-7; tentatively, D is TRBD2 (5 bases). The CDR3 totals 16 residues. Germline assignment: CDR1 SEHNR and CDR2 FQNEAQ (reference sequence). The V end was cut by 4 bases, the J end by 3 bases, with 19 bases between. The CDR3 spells CASSSEFRLAGYEQYF. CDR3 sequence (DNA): TGTGCCAGCAGCTCCGAGTTCCGGCTCGCGGGCTACGAGCAGTACTTC.

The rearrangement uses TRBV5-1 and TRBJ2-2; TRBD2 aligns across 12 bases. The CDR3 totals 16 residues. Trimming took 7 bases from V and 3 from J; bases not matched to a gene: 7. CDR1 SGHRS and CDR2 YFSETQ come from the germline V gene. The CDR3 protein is CASRHLAGGDTGELFF. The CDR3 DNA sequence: TGCGCCAGCCGACACCTAGCGGGAGGGGACACCGGGGAGCTGTTTTTT.

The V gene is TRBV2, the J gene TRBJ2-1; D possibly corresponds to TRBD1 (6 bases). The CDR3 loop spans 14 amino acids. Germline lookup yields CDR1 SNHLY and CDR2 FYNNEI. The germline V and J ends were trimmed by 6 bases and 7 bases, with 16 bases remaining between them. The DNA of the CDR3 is TGTGCCAGCAGGCAACAGGGTTCAACGAATGAGCAGTTCTTC. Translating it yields CASRQQGSTNEQFF.

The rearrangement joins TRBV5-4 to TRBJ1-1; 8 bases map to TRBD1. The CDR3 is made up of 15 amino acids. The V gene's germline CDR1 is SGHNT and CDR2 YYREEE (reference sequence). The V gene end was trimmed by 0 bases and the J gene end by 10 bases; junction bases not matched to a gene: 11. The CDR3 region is CASSLAAGTGSRAFF. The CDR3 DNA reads TGTGCCAGCAGCTTGGCCGCGGGGACAGGTTCCAGAGCTTTCTTT.

This CDR3 is CASSVLPGMNTEAFF. In DNA, the CDR3 is TGTGCCAGCAGCGTACTCCCAGGGATGAACACTGAAGCTTTCTTT. J is TRBJ1-1 and V is TRBV9, with D perhaps matching TRBD1 (5 bases). V was shortened by 1 base and J by 0 bases, with 10 bases between the two germline ends. The CDR3 sequence is 15 residues long. From germline, CDR1 is SGDLS and CDR2 YYNGEE.

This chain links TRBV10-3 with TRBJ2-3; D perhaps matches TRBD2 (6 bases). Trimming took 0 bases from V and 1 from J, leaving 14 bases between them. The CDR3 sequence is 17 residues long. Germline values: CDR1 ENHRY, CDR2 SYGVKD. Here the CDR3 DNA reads TGTGCCATCAGTGAGTCGACTAGGGGTTTTGGCACAGATACGCAGTATTTT. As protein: CAISESTRGFGTDTQYF.

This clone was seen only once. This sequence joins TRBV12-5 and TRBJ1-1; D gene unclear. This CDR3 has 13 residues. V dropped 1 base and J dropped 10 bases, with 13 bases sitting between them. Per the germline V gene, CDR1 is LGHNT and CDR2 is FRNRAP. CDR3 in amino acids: CASGLGITGGAFF. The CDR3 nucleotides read TGTGCTAGTGGTTTGGGTATCACCGGAGGAGCTTTCTTT. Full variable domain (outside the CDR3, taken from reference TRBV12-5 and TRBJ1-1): DARVTQTPRHKVTEMGQEVTMRCQPILGHNTVFWYRQTMMQGLELLAYFRNRAPLDDSGMPKDRFSAEMPDATLATLKIQPSEPRDSAVYFCASGLGITGGAFFGQGTRLTVV.

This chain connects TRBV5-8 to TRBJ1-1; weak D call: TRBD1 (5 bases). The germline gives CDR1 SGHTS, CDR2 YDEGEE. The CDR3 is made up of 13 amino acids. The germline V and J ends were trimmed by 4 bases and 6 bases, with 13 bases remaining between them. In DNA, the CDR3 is TGTGCCAGCAGCCCTTCTAGGGGCTCTGAAGCTTTCTTT. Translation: CASSPSRGSEAFF.

The chain's CDR3 is CASRTGHLNTEAFF. CDR3 nucleotides: TGTGCCAGCAGGACGGGACACCTGAACACTGAAGCTTTCTTT. The gene calls are TRBV6-5 and TRBJ1-1; maybe TRBD1 (6 bases). CDR3 length: 14 residues. The germline V and J ends were trimmed by 6 bases and 0 bases, with 11 bases remaining between them. Germline V gene lookup returns CDR1 MNHEY and CDR2 SVGAGI.

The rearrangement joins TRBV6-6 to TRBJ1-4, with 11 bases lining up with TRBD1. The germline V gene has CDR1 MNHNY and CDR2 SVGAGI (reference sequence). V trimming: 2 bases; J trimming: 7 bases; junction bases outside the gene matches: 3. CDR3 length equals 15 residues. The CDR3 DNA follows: TGTGCCAGCAGTTACGCGGGACAGGGGGGTGAAAAACTGTTTTTT. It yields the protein CASSYAGQGGEKLFF.

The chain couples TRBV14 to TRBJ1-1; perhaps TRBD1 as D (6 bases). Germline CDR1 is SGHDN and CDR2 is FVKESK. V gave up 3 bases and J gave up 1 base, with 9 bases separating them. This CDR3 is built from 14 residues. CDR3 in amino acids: CASSHRGQNTEAFF. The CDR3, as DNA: TGTGCCAGCAGCCATCGGGGACAGAACACTGAAGCTTTCTTT.

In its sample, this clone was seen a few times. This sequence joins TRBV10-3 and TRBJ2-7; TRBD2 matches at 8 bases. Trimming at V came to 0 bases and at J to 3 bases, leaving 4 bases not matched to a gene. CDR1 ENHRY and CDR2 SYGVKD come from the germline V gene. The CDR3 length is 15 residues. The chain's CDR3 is CAISESPSGSYEQYF. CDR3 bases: TGTGCCATCAGTGAGTCGCCCAGCGGGAGCTACGAGCAGTACTTC.

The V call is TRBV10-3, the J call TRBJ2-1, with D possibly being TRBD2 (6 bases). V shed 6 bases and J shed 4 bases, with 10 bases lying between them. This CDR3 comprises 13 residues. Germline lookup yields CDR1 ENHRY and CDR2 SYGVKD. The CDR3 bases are TGTGCCATCAGGACGGAGGGTTACAATGAGCAGTTCTTC. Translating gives CAIRTEGYNEQFF.

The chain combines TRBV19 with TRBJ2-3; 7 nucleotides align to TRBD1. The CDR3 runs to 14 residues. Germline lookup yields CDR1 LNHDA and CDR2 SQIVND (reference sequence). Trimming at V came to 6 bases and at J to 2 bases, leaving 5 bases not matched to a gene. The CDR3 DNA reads TGTGCCAGTAGACAGGGGCTGAACACAGATACGCAGTATTTT. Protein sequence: CASRQGLNTDTQYF. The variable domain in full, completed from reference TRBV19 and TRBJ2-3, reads DGGITQSPKYLFRKEGQNVTLSCEQNLNHDAMYWYRQDPGQGLRLIYYSQIVNDFQKGDIAEGYSVSREKKESFPLTVTSAQKNPTAFYLCASRQGLNTDTQYFGPGTRLTVL.

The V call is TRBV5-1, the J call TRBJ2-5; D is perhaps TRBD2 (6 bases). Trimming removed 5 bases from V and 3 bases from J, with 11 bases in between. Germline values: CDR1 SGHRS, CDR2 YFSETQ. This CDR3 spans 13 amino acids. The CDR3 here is CASRRGGEETQYF. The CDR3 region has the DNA TGCGCCAGCAGGCGGGGTGGGGAAGAGACCCAGTACTTC. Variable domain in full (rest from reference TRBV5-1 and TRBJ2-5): KAGVTQTPRYLIKTRGQQVTLSCSPISGHRSVSWYQQTPGQGLQFLFEYFSETQRNKGNFPGRFSGRQFSNSRSEMNVSTLELGDSALYLCASRRGGEETQYFGPGTRLLVL.

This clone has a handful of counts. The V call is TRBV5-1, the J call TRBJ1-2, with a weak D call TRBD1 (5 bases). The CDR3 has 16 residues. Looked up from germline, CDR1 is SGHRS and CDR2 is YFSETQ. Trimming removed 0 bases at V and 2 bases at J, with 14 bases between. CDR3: CASSLGGRQQNYGYTF. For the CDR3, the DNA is TGCGCCAGCAGCTTGGGGGGAAGACAGCAAAACTATGGCTACACCTTC. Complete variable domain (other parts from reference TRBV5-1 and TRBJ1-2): KAGVTQTPRYLIKTRGQQVTLSCSPISGHRSVSWYQQTPGQGLQFLFEYFSETQRNKGNFPGRFSGRQFSNSRSEMNVSTLELGDSALYLCASSLGGRQQNYGYTFGSGTRLTVV.

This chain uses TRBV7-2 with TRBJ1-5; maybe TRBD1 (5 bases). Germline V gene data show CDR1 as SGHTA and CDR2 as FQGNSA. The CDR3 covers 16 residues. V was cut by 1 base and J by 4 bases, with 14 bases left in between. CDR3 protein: CASSLVPGPANQPQHF. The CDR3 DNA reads TGTGCCAGCAGCTTAGTTCCAGGGCCAGCGAATCAGCCCCAGCATTTT.

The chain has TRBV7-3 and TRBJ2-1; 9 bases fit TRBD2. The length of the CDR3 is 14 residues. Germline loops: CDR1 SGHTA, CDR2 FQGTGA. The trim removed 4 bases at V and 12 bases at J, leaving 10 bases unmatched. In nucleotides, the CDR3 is TGTGCCAGCAGCTCGACTAGCGGAAGAAGAGGGCAGTTCTTC. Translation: CASSSTSGRRGQFF.

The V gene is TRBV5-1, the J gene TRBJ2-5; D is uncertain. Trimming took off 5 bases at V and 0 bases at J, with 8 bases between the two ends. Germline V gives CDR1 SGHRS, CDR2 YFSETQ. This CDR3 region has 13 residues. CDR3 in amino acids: CASRYTNQETQYF. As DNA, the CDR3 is TGCGCCAGCAGGTACACCAACCAAGAGACCCAGTACTTC. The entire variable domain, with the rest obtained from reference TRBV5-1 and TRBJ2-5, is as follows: KAGVTQTPRYLIKTRGQQVTLSCSPISGHRSVSWYQQTPGQGLQFLFEYFSETQRNKGNFPGRFSGRQFSNSRSEMNVSTLELGDSALYLCASRYTNQETQYFGPGTRLLVL.

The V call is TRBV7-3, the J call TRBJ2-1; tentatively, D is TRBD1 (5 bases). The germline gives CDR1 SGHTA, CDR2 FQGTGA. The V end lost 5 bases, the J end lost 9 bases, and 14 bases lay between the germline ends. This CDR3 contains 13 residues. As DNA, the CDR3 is TGTGCCAGCAGCCCAGTCCAGGGCGGTGAGCAGTTCTTC. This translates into CASSPVQGGEQFF. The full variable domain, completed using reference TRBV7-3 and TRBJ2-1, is GAGVSQTPSNKVTEKGKYVELRCDPISGHTALYWYRQSLGQGPEFLIYFQGTGAADDSGLPNDRFFAVRPEGSVSTLKIQRTERGDSAVYLCASSPVQGGEQFFGPGTRLTVL.

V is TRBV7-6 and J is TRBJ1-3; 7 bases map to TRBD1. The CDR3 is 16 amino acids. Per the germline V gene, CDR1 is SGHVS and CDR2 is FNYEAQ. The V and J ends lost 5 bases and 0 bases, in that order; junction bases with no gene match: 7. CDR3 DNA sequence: TGTGCCAGCAGCCGGACAGGTCCGAGCTCTGGAAACACCATATATTTT. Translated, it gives CASSRTGPSSGNTIYF.

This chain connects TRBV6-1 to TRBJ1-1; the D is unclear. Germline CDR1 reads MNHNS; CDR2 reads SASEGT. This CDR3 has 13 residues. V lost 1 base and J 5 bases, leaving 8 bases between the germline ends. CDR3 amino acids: CASSEGGGTEAFF. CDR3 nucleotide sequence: TGTGCCAGCAGTGAAGGGGGAGGGACTGAAGCTTTCTTT.

The CDR3 DNA sequence: TGTGCCTGGTTTGGGGGGATCTCAGGGTCACCCCTCCACTTT. As protein: CAWFGGISGSPLHF. The J gene is TRBJ1-6, the V gene TRBV30, with D possibly TRBD1 on 5 matching bases. CDR1 and CDR2 from the germline V gene are GTSNPN and SVGIG (reference sequence). The V end was cut by 5 bases, the J end by 10 bases, with 18 bases between. The CDR3 loop spans 14 amino acids.

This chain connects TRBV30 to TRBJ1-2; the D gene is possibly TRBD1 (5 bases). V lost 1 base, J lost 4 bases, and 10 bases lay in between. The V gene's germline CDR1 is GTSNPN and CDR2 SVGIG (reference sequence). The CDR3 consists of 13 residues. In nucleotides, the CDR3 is TGTGCCTGGAGTGCGGGGGTCCTCTATGGCTACACCTTC. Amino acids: CAWSAGVLYGYTF.

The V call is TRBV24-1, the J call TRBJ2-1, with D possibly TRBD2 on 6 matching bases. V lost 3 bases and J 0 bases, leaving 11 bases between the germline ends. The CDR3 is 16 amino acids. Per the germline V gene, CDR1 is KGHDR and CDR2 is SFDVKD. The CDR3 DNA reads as TGTGCCACCAGTGATACCGACGGGAGCTCCTACAATGAGCAGTTCTTC. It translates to CATSDTDGSSYNEQFF.

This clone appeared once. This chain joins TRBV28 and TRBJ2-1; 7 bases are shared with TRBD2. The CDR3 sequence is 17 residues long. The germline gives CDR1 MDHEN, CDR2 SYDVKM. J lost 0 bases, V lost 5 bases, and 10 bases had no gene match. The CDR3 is CASSPTRGESSYNEQFF. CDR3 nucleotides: TGTGCCAGCAGTCCCACACGGGGGGAAAGCTCCTACAATGAGCAGTTCTTC.

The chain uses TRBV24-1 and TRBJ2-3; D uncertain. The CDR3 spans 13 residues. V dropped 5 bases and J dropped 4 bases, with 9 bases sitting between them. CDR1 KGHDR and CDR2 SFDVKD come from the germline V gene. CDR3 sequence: CATSATYPDTQYF. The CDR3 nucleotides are TGTGCCACCAGTGCGACTTACCCAGATACGCAGTATTTT.